The clone carrying this TCR beta chain came up once. These data belong to a study of blood T cell repertoires in COVID-19. Background on the study: Acute and convalescent COVID-19 specimens originated in the United States, Italy and Spain.

Germline values: CDR1 KGHSH, CDR2 LQKENI. CDR3 size: 15 residues. The V gene end was trimmed by 4 bases and the J gene end by 2 bases; junction bases not matched to a gene: 3. TCRdb's table, derived via immunoSEQ multiplex PCR, lists solely in-frame clones and lacks some. The table lists some 140,000 clones, approximately 83% of them singletons. The Seattle patients joined while their infection was active and were tracked longitudinally afterward. The sample taken for sequencing was peripheral blood. This sequence was found in an older woman with COVID-19, enrolled during active disease. The chain employs TRBV18 and TRBJ1-5, with 9 bases aligning to TRBD1. CDR3 DNA sequence: TGTGCCAGCTCACTGGGACAGGGAGGCAATCAGCCCCAGCATTTT. It codes for CASSLGQGGNQPQHF.